The subject of this entry is one T cell receptor (beta chain). What it binds is not known. The sample comes from a study of monozygotic twins with inflammatory bowel disease. This CDR3 has 11 amino acids. The germline V gene has CDR1 MDHEN and CDR2 SYDVKM. Findings and caveats of the study: Healthy co-twins showed greater TCRbeta diversity (inverse Simpson) than IBD patients.

UMIs bearing a 6-nucleotide sample barcode were added through template switching. TCRdb reworked the 5' RACE reads into one entry per CDR3 protein, no DNA. The listing contains about 300,000 distinct CDR3 sequences. V and J are TRBV28 and TRBJ2-7. Sequencing was done on a sample of blood. This receptor was obtained from a human donor with ulcerative colitis or Crohn's disease, or a healthy co-twin of an affected twin (not recorded which). CDR3 residues: CASSVRNEQYF.